Each of the 8 T cell receptor beta chains below was sequenced from the same sample in a study of blood T cell repertoires in COVID-19 (dated by TCRdb to the early 2020s). The library came from the immunoSEQ multiplex PCR assay. Entries here come from immuneACCESS through TCRdb and include only in-frame sequences with V and J called. Some clones fail to appear in such tables; in the studies checked, an unresolved V gene covers under half of the shortfall, and the cause of the remainder is unknown. Recorded for this sample are 310,000 or so clones; 80% to 90% of them occurred a single time. The top ten hold 1% of the sample. The sequenced sample was peripheral blood. The receptors here all came from a man aged 45-60 years with active or convalescent COVID-19.

This clone has just one count. The rearrangement links TRBV28 to TRBJ1-6; 8 nucleotides align to TRBD1. The CDR3 loop spans 15 amino acids. Germline V gene data show CDR1 as MDHEN and CDR2 as SYDVKM. V gave up 2 bases and J gave up 7 bases; unmatched junction bases: 4. This CDR3 reads CASSLSTGGNSPLHF. The CDR3 DNA is TGTGCCAGCAGTTTAAGTACAGGGGGGAATTCACCCCTCCACTTT.

This clone was observed once. The rearrangement links TRBV5-1 to TRBJ2-1; TRBD2 agrees at 13 bases. The germline gives CDR1 SGHRS, CDR2 YFSETQ. After removal of 3 bases from V and 9 bases from J, the junction contained 3 bases not matched to a gene. The CDR3 spans 14 residues. Written as DNA, the CDR3 is TGCGCCAGCAGCTCGACTAGCGGGAGGAGTGAGCAGTTCTTC. As protein: CASSSTSGRSEQFF.

The CDR3 loop reads CASSQDLASGFLTDTQYF. CDR3 nucleotide sequence: TGCGCCAGCAGCCAAGATTTGGCTAGCGGTTTTCTTACAGATACGCAGTATTTT. This chain connects TRBV4-3 to TRBJ2-3; 7 bases are shared with TRBD2. In germline, CDR1 is LGHNA, CDR2 YSLEER. The CDR3 sequence is 18 residues long. V lost 0 bases, J lost 3 bases, and 12 bases stayed unmatched.

The rearrangement links TRBV18 to TRBJ2-2; tentative D call: TRBD1 (5 bases). The CDR3 is 14 residues long. The ends were cut back, 2 bases at V and 4 bases at J, with 8 bases in the middle. CDR1 and CDR2 from the germline V gene are KGHSH and LQKENI. The CDR3, as DNA: TGTGCCAGCTCACCAAACACAGGCACCGGGGAGCTGTTTTTT. It is translated as CASSPNTGTGELFF.

This clone has a single count. The chain recombines TRBV28 with TRBJ1-4; D is perhaps TRBD1 (5 bases). The CDR3 loop spans 15 amino acids. V dropped 5 bases and J dropped 4 bases, with 14 bases sitting between them. Germline values: CDR1 MDHEN, CDR2 SYDVKM. The CDR3 region has the DNA TGTGCCAGCAGTCCCTCGACAGCCCTTAATGAAAAACTGTTTTTT. Its translation is CASSPSTALNEKLFF.

The chain recombines TRBV24-1 with TRBJ2-2; 7 nucleotides line up with TRBD2. In germline, CDR1 is KGHDR, CDR2 SFDVKD. This CDR3 comprises 13 residues. The V segment lost 5 bases and the J segment 8 bases; nucleotides outside the gene matches: 4. The chain's CDR3 is CATSAGDYGELFF. In DNA, the CDR3 is TGTGCCACCAGTGCGGGGGACTATGGGGAGCTGTTTTTT.

The rearrangement links TRBV19 to TRBJ1-4; 10 bases agree with TRBD1. V lost 8 bases, J lost 5 bases, and 11 bases stayed unmatched. This CDR3 has 16 amino acids. Germline V CDR1 and CDR2: LNHDA, SQIVND (reference sequence). Written as DNA, the CDR3 is TGTGCCAGTCGCACCTTGACGGGACAGGGGAATGAAAAACTGTTTTTT. Its protein is CASRTLTGQGNEKLFF.

The V and J genes are TRBV21-1 and TRBJ2-3; TRBD2 is the table's D call and was not checked against the DNA. TRBV21-1 has pseudogene status. CDR3 length: 13 residues. The CDR3 DNA reads as TGTGCCAGCAGCAAACACTCTCCGCCAACGCAGTATTTT. This codes for CASSKHSPPTQYF.